The 18 T cell receptor beta chains reported below all come from one sample, sequenced in a study of CD8 T cells in ankylosing spondylitis. TCRdb reprocessed the 5' RACE reads with MiXCR, giving one entry per CDR3 protein. The table includes around 150,000 distinct CDR3 sequences, around 7.9% detected once. Sequencing was performed on blood, either unsorted or a sorted T cell fraction (not recorded which). The receptors stem from a female donor with ankylosing spondylitis or in good health (not recorded which).

Many counts were recorded for this clonotype. The chain recombines TRBV19 with TRBJ2-7, with no clear D. Trimming took off 5 bases at V and 3 bases at J, with 11 bases between the two ends. The CDR3 sequence is 13 residues long. CDR1 and CDR2 from the germline V gene are LNHDA and SQIVND (reference sequence). The CDR3 loop is CASSAGVIYEQYF. The CDR3 nucleotides are TGTGCCAGTAGTGCAGGAGTTATCTACGAGCAGTACTTC.

This clonotype has ten or more counts. The J gene is TRBJ2-3, the V gene TRBV12-3 or TRBV12-4, with TRBD1 identical over 8 bases. V shed 6 bases and J 6 bases; nucleotides not matched to a gene: 5. The CDR3 totals 13 residues. The CDR3 here is CASSTGQVDTQYF. The CDR3 region has the DNA TGTGCCAGCAGCACGGGACAGGTTGATACGCAGTATTTT.

The V and J genes are TRBV12-3 or TRBV12-4 and TRBJ2-2; D uncertain. This CDR3 is built from 13 residues. The V gene lost 7 bases and the J gene lost 4 bases, with 10 bases spanning the gap. The CDR3 bases are TGTGCCAGCACCATGTCCACCACCGGGGAGCTGTTTTTT. Protein: CASTMSTTGELFF.

This clonotype was detected ten times or more. V gene TRBV20-1 combines with J gene TRBJ2-5, with D perhaps assigned TRBD1 or TRBD2 (5 bases each). V gave up 5 bases and J gave up 0 bases, with 10 bases separating them. Germline CDR1 reads DFQATT; CDR2 reads SNEGSKA (reference sequence). The CDR3 has 13 residues. The CDR3 region has the DNA TGCAGTGCTGAAGGGACGTACCAAGAGACCCAGTACTTC. The encoded protein is CSAEGTYQETQYF.

This clonotype appeared many times. The chain links TRBV6-5 to TRBJ1-5; D not certain. CDR1 and CDR2 (germline): MNHEY, SVGAGI. Trimming shortened V by 2 bases and J by 2 bases, and 10 bases separated the two germline ends. The CDR3 has 15 residues. CDR3 protein: CASSYRSLRNQPQHF. In nucleotides, the CDR3 is TGTGCCAGCAGTTACCGGAGTCTACGCAATCAGCCCCAGCATTTT.

This clonotype was seen repeatedly, ten times or more. The genes are TRBV4-1 and TRBJ2-7; 8 positions agree with TRBD1. V shed 2 bases, J shed 3 bases, and the junction held 9 bases outside the gene matches. The CDR3 runs to 16 residues. Germline CDR1 MGHRA, CDR2 YSYEKL. The CDR3 DNA sequence: TGCGCCAGCAGCCAAATTTCCGGGACAGGCCTCTACGAGCAGTACTTC. This sequence encodes CASSQISGTGLYEQYF.

The sample holds a few counts of this clonotype. This may arise from a read error, as a much more abundant clone is one base away. The rearrangement uses TRBV12-3 or TRBV12-4 and TRBJ2-1; D unclear. This CDR3 has 13 residues. Written as DNA, the CDR3 is TGTGCCAACAGTTCTCGTGCTGACAATGAGCAGTTCTTC. Encoded protein: CANSSRADNEQFF.

This clonotype showed up many times. This rearrangement joins TRBV5-1 to TRBJ1-1, with unresolved D. The length of the CDR3 is 14 residues. V was clipped by 0 bases and J by 1 base, with 7 bases between them. Germline CDR1 reads SGHRS; CDR2 reads YFSETQ. Here the CDR3 reads CASSLALSNTEAFF. CDR3 bases: TGCGCCAGCAGCTTGGCACTGTCGAACACTGAAGCTTTCTTT.

This clonotype was detected ten times or more. This sequence joins TRBV28 and TRBJ2-3, with TRBD2 matching 8 bases. The germline V gene has CDR1 MDHEN and CDR2 SYDVKM. With 3 bases clipped from V and 4 bases from J, the junction kept 6 bases outside the gene matches. CDR3 length equals 15 residues. The DNA for the CDR3 is TGTGCCAGCAGTTTGGCAGCGGGGGAGGCAGATACGCAGTATTTT. Translation gives CASSLAAGEADTQYF. Filled out from reference TRBV28 and TRBJ2-3, the complete variable domain reads DVKVTQSSRYLVKRTGEKVFLECVQDMDHENMFWYRQDPGLGLRLIYFSYDVKMKEKGDIPEGYSVSREKKERFSLILESASTNQTSMYLCASSLAAGEADTQYFGPGTRLTVL.

This clonotype was counted at least ten times. The V call is TRBV5-1, the J call TRBJ2-3; D not resolved. Per the germline V gene, CDR1 is SGHRS and CDR2 is YFSETQ. The CDR3 is 15 amino acids. Between the trimmed V and J ends, which lost 0 bases and 6 bases, there was a span of 14 bases. CDR3 DNA sequence: TGCGCCAGCAGCTTGGCCATCGCGGCCAAGGATACGCAGTATTTT. Its protein is CASSLAIAAKDTQYF.

The chain has TRBV12-3 or TRBV12-4 and TRBJ1-1; D ambiguous. V lost 6 bases to trimming and J lost 0 bases, with 11 bases between them. This CDR3 contains 14 residues. The CDR3 region is CASRNINMNTEAFF. The CDR3 DNA follows: TGTGCCAGCAGAAACATAAATATGAACACTGAAGCTTTCTTT.

By share, this clonotype counts as medium-sized. This sequence joins TRBV3-2 and TRBJ1-1. TRBV3-2 is designated a pseudogene. The CDR3 consists of 12 residues. The CDR3 here is CACGRQNTEAFF. The CDR3 DNA reads as TGTGCCTGCGGACGGCAGAACACTGAAGCTTTCTTT.

This clonotype was counted ten times or more. One end of the junction is discordant with germline, which a read error may explain. This chain links TRBV7-2 with TRBJ1-6; possibly TRBD1 for D (5 bases). The CDR3 has 14 residues. Germline CDR1 SGHTA, CDR2 FQGNSA. The CDR3 sequence: CASSETFRDVGTRF. CDR3 nucleotides: TGTGCCAGCAGCGAAACGTTCCGGGACGTTGGGACCCGCTTT.

This clonotype appeared many times. The J gene is TRBJ2-1, the V gene TRBV6-5; D is uncertain. Trimming took 2 bases from V and 5 from J, leaving 1 base between them. Per germline, CDR1 MNHEY and CDR2 SVGAGI. This CDR3 contains 11 residues. The CDR3 bases are TGTGCCAGCAGTTACCACAATGAGCAGTTCTTC. Amino acids: CASSYHNEQFF.

At least ten counts were recorded for this clonotype. The chain carries TRBV12-3 or TRBV12-4 and TRBJ1-4; perhaps TRBD1 as D (5 bases). The CDR3 covers 14 residues. Trimming pared 3 bases from V and 3 bases from J, leaving 8 bases between. Here the CDR3 reads CASSLWGANEKLFF. As DNA, the CDR3 is TGTGCCAGCAGTTTGTGGGGGGCTAATGAAAAACTGTTTTTT.

In its sample, this clonotype was seen many times. The chain links TRBV29-1 to TRBJ1-2; 7 bases agree with TRBD1. CDR1 is SQVTM, CDR2 ANQGSEA, per germline. The CDR3 has 16 residues. V gave up 6 bases and J gave up 0 bases; unmatched junction bases: 13. The CDR3 loop is CSVEGASGAPNYGYTF. CDR3 nucleotides: TGCAGCGTCGAGGGGGCGTCAGGGGCTCCTAACTATGGCTACACCTTC.

This clonotype was counted at least ten times. V gene TRBV25-1 combines with J gene TRBJ2-1; D is undetermined. V dropped 3 bases and J dropped 0 bases, with 9 bases sitting between them. From germline, CDR1 is MGHDK and CDR2 SYGVNS. The CDR3 length is 15 residues. The CDR3 nucleotides are TGTGCCAGCAGTGATACGGGTGGCTCCTACAATGAGCAGTTCTTC. Translated: CASSDTGGSYNEQFF.

This rearrangement joins TRBV4-1 to TRBJ2-1; D is ambiguous. The length of the CDR3 is 13 residues. Between the trimmed V and J ends, which lost 3 bases and 7 bases, there was a span of 10 bases. The germline V gene encodes CDR1 MGHRA and CDR2 YSYEKL. The CDR3 sequence: CASSHPGVNEQFF. CDR3 DNA: TGCGCCAGCAGCCACCCTGGAGTGAATGAGCAGTTCTTC.